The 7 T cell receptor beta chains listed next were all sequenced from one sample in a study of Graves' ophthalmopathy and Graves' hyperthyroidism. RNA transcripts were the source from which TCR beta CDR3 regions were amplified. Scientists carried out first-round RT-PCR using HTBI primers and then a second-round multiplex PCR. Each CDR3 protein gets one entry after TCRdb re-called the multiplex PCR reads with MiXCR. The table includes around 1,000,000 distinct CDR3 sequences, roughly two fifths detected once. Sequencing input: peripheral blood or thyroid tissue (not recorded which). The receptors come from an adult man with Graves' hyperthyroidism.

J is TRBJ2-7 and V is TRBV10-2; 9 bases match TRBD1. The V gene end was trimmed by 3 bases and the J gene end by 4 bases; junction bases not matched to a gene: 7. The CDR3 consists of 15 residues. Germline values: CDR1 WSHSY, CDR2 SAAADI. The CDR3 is CASSDSTGGPYEQYF. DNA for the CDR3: TGCGCCAGCAGTGACTCTACAGGGGGCCCATACGAGCAGTACTTC.

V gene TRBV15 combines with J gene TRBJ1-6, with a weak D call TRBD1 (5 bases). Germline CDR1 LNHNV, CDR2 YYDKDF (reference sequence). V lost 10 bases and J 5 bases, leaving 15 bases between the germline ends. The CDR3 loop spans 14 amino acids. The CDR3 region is CASREVGDNSPLHF. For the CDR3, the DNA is TGTGCCAGCAGAGAGGTGGGGGATAATTCACCCCTCCACTTT. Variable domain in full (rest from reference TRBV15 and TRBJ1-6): DAMVIQNPRYQVTQFGKPVTLSCSQTLNHNVMYWYQQKSSQAPKLLFHYYDKDFNNEADTPDNFQSRRPNTSFCFLDIRSPGLGDTAMYLCASREVGDNSPLHFGNGTRLTVT.

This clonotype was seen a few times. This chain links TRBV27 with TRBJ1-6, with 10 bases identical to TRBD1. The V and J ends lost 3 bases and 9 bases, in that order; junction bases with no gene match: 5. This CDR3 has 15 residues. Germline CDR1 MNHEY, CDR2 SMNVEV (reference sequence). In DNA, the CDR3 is TGTGCCAGCAGTTTGGTCGACAGGGGGCGTTCACCCCTCCACTTT. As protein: CASSLVDRGRSPLHF.

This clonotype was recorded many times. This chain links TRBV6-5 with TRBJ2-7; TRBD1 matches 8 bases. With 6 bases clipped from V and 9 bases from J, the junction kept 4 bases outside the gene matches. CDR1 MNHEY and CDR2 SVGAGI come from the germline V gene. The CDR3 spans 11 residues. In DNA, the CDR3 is TGTGCCAGCAGGGACAGGGTCGGGCAGTACTTC. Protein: CASRDRVGQYF.

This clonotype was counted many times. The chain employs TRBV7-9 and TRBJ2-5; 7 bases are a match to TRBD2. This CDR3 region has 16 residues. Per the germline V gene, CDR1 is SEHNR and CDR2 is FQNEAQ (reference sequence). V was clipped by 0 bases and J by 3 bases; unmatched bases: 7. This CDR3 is CASSLAWRERKETQYF. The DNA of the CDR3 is TGTGCCAGCAGCTTAGCTTGGCGGGAGAGAAAAGAGACCCAGTACTTC. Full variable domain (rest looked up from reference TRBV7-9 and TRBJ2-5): DTGVSQNPRHKITKRGQNVTFRCDPISEHNRLYWYRQTLGQGPEFLTYFQNEAQLEKSRLLSDRFSAERPKGSFSTLEIQRTEQGDSAMYLCASSLAWRERKETQYFGPGTRLLVL.

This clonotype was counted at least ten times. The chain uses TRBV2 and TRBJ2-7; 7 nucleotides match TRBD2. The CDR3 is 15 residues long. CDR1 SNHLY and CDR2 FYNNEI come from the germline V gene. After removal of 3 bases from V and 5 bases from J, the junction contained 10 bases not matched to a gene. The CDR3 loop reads CASSETYGGVHEQYF. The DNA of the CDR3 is TGTGCCAGCAGTGAGACATATGGGGGGGTCCACGAGCAGTACTTC.

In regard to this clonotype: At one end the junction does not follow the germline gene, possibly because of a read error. This CDR3 is CASSLRRGQEAQYF. Here the CDR3 DNA reads TGTGCCAGCAGCTTACGGCGGGGGCAAGAGGCCCAGTACTTC. The chain is built from TRBV7-2 and TRBJ2-5; the D gene is possibly TRBD2 (7 bases). The germline CDR1 and CDR2 sequences are SGHTA and FQGNSA. This CDR3 spans 14 amino acids.